This TCR beta chain was sequenced in a study of cytomegalovirus exposure and HLA in healthy donors. Overall study findings and caveats: Reports state that TCR beta sequences accurately predicted most subjects' HLA-A and HLA-B alleles. In a later analysis, a missense DCLRE1C variant was linked to TCR beta V- and J-gene trimming. TCR beta V segments were, for the most part, productive about 87% or about 30% of the time in an earlier analysis. A later examination showed that TCR association rates differed by HLA locus, with DRB1 most and HLA-C fewest.

Looked up from germline, CDR1 is SQVTM and CDR2 is ANQGSEA. The CDR3 contains 13 residues. Comment on this clone: Antigen specificity is unknown. At one end, the junction sequence differs from germline, possibly due to a read error.

Vbeta (60) and Jbeta (13) primers were used in the PCR. Method: immunoSEQ multiplex PCR; TCRdb's copy keeps in-frame clones and lacks some. Found here are about 190,000 clones, 85% to 90% of them singletons; the top ten hold about 1.2%. The sequencing input was PBMCs. The chain combines TRBV29-1 with TRBJ2-7, with D possibly matching TRBD1 (5 bases). The receptor comes from a man between 25 and 39 years old in good health and CMV-seronegative. The chain's CDR3 is CSVVGQDFYGQYF. CDR3 DNA: TGCAGCGTCGTGGGGCAAGACTTCTACGGGCAGTACTTC.